This TCR beta chain was captured in a study of blood T cell repertoires in COVID-19. Study-wide background: COVID-19 samples, acute and convalescent, were from the United States, Italy and Spain. From T cells, B-cell-depleted T cells, or PBMCs came the material, which was cDNA or gDNA.

There are 15 residues in the CDR3. Trimming at V came to 6 bases and at J to 2 bases, leaving 10 bases not matched to a gene. In germline, CDR1 is MNHEY, CDR2 SMNVEV (reference sequence). How the authors handled the data: The authors estimated nucleated cell counts from reference gene primer amplification. Sequenced by immunoSEQ multiplex PCR; TCRdb stores in-frame clones only, minus some. D and trimming were read from the DNA, whereas the V and J calls and clone size are those reported in that table. The table records 100,000 to 150,000 clones, over 75% of them present only once. This chain joins TRBV27 and TRBJ2-7, with TRBD2 matching 7 bases. Sequences were obtained from peripheral blood. The sequence came from an elderly woman with acute or convalescent COVID-19. The CDR3 DNA is TGTGCCAGCAGACATGGGCGGGGGAGGGCCTACGAGCAGTACTTC. Residues: CASRHGRGRAYEQYF.